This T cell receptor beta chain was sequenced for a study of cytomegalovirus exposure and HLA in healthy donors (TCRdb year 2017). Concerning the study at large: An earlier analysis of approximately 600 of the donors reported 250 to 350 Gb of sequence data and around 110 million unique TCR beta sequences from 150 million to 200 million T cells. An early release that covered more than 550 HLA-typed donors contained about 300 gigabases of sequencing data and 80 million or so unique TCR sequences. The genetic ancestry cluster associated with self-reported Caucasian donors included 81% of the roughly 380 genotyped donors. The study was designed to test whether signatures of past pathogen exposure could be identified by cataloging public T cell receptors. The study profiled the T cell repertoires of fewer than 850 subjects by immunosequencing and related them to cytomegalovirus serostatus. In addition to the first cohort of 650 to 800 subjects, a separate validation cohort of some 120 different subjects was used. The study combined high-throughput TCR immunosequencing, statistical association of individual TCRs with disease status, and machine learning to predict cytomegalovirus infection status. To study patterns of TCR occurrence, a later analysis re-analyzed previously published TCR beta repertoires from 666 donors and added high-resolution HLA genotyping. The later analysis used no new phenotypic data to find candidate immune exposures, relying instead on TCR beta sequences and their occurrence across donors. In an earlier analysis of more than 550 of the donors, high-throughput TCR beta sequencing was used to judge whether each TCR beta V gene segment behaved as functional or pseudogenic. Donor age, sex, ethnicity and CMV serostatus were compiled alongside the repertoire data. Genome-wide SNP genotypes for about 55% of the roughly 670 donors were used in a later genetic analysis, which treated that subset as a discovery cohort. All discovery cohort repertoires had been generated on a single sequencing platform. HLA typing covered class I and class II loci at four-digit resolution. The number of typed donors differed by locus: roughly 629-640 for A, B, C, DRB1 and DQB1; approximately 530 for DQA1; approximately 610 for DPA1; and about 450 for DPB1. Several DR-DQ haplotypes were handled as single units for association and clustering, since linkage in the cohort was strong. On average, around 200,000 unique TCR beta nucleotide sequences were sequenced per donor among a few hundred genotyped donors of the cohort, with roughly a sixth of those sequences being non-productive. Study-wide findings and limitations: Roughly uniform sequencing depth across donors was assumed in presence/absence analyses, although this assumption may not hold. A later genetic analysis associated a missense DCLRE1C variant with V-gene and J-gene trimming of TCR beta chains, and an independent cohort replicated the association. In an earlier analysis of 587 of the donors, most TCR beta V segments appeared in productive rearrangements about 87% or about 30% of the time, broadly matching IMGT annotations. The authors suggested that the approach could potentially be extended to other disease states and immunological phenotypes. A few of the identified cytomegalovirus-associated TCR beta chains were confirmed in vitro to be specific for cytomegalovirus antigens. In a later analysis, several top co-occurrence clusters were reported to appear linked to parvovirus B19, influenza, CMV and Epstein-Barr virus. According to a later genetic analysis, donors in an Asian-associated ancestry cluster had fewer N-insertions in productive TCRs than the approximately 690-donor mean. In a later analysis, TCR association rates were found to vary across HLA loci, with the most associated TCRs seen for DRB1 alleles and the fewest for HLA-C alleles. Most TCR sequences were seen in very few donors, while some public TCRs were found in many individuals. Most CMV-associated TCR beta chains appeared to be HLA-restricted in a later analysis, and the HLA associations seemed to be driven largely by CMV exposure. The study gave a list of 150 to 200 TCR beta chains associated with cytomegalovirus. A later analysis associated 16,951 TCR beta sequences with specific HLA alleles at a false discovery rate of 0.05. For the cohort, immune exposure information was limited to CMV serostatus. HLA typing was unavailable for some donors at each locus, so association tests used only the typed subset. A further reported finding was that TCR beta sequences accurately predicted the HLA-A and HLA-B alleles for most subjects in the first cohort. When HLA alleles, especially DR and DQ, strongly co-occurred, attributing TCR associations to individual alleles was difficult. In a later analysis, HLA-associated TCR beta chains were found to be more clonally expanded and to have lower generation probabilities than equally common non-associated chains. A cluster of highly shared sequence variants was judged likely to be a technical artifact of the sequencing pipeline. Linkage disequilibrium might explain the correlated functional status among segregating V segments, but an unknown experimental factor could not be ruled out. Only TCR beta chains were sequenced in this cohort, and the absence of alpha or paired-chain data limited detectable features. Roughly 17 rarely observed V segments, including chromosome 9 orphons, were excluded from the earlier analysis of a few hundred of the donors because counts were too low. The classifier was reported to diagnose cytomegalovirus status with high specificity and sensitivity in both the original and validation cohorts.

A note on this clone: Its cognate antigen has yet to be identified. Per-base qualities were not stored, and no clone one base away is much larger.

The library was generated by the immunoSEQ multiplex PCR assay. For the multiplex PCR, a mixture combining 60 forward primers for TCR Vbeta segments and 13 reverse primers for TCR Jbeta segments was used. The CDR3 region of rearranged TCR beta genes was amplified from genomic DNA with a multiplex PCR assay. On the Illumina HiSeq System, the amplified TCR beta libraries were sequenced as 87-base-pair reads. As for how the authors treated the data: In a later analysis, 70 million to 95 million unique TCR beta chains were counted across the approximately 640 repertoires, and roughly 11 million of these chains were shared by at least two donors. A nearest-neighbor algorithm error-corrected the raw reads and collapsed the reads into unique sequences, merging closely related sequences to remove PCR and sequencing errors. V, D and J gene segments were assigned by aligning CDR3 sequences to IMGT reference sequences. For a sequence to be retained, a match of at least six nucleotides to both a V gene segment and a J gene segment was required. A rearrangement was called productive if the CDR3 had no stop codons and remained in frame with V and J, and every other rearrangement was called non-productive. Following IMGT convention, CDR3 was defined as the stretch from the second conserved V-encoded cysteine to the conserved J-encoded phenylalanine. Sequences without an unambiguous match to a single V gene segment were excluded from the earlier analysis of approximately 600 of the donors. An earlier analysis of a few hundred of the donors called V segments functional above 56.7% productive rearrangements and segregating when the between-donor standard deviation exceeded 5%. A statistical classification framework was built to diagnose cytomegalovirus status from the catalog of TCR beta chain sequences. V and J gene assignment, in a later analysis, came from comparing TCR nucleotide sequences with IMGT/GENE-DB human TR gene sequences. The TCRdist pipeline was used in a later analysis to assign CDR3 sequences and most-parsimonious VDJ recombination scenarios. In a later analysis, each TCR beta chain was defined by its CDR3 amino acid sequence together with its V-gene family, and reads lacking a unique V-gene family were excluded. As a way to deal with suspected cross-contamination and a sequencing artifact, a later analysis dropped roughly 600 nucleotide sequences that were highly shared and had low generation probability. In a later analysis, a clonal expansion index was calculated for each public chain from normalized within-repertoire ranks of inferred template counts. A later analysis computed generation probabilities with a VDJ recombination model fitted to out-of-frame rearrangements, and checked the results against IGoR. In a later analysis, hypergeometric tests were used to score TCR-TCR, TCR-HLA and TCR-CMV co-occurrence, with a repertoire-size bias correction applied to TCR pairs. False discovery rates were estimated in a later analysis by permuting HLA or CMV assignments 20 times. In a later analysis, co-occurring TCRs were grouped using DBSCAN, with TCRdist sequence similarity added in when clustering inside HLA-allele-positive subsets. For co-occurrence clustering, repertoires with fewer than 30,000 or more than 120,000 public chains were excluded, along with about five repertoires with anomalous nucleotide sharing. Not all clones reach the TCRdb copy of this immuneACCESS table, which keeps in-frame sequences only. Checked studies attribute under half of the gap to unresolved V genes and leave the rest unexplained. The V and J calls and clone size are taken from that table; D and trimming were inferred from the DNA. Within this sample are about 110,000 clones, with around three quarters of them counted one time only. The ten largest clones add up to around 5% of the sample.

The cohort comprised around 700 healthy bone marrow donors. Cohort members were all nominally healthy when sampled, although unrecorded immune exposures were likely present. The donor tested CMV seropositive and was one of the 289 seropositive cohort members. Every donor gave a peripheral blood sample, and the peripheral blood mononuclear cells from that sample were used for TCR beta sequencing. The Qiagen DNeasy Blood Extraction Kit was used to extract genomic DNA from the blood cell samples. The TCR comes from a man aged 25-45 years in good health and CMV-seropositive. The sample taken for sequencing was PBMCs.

At the DNA level, the sequence is TGTGCCAGCTCACCAAGGACAGGCCTCGCCTACGAGCAGTACTTC. This is translated as CASSPRTGLAYEQYF. The receptor chain draws on TRBV18 and TRBJ2-7; 7 middle bases align to TRBD1. The germline V gene gives CDR1 as KGHSH and CDR2 as LQKENI. V lost 2 bases and J lost 2 bases, and the count of bases not matched to a germline gene is 6. The cysteine opens and the phenylalanine closes a CDR3 of 15 amino acids. The kept DNA is CDR3 alone, 45 bases in frame from the first base.